The clone carrying this T cell receptor (beta chain) was counted between two and nine times. As yet, its antigen is unknown. Germline CDR1 MNHNY, CDR2 SVGAGI (reference sequence). Germline trimming cut 9 bases from V and 11 bases from J; bases unmatched to any gene: 11. The CDR3 has 14 amino acids. The data derive from a study of T cell repertoires in cytomegalovirus infection. Across the whole study: A matching HLA type, together with CMV infection, was signaled by public TCR beta signatures.

From the reads, TCRdb called clonotypes with MiXCR, one entry per CDR3 protein. The repertoire has a few hundred thousand distinct CDR3 sequences, around 40% of them found once; the top ten carry 48%. The source is a human donor in good health (CMV status not recorded). Some clones in this sample may be carry-over from other donors' samples. The material was cultured PBMCs, obtained from culture after CMV antigen stimulation. The rearrangement joins TRBV6-6 to TRBJ1-6; 9 nucleotides agree with TRBD1. The CDR3 loop reads CARGTGTGSAPLHF. The CDR3, as DNA: TGTGCCAGGGGAACCGGGACAGGGAGCGCACCCCTCCACTTT.